A single sample is the source of the 5 T cell receptor beta chains below, sequenced in a study of cytomegalovirus exposure and HLA in healthy donors. Primers for the PCR totalled 60 Vbeta and 13 Jbeta. TCRdb's table, derived via immunoSEQ multiplex PCR, lists solely in-frame clones and lacks some. Of 110,000 to 150,000 clones listed, less than 85% are singletons. The source material was PBMCs. The receptors come from a man between 18 and 29 years old in good health and CMV-seropositive.

J is TRBJ1-1 and V is TRBV30, with 7 bases matching TRBD1. Germline V gives CDR1 GTSNPN, CDR2 SVGIG (reference sequence). The J segment lost 1 base and the V segment lost 2 bases, leaving 16 bases of the junction unmatched. There are 18 residues in the CDR3. The CDR3, as DNA: TGTGCCTGGAGTCCACGCTACGGACAGGCGCCCTGGAACACTGAAGCTTTCTTT. Protein sequence: CAWSPRYGQAPWNTEAFF.

V is TRBV7-9 and J is TRBJ2-3; 11 bases fit TRBD1. Germline V lookup: CDR1 SEHNR, CDR2 FQNEAQ (reference sequence). V lost 5 bases to trimming and J lost 4 bases; unmatched junction nucleotides: 11. There are 17 residues in the CDR3. Here the CDR3 DNA reads TGTGCCAGCAGCCCGAGGTTTGGGACAGGGGGACCAGATACGCAGTATTTT. Translating gives CASSPRFGTGGPDTQYF. Full variable domain (outside the CDR3, taken from reference TRBV7-9 and TRBJ2-3): DTGVSQNPRHKITKRGQNVTFRCDPISEHNRLYWYRQTLGQGPEFLTYFQNEAQLEKSRLLSDRFSAERPKGSFSTLEIQRTEQGDSAMYLCASSPRFGTGGPDTQYFGPGTRLTVL.

The J gene is TRBJ1-2, the V gene TRBV27; a weak D match, TRBD1 (5 bases). CDR3 length equals 13 residues. Germline lookup yields CDR1 MNHEY and CDR2 SMNVEV (reference sequence). The ends were cut back, 2 bases at V and 6 bases at J, with 10 bases in the middle. The CDR3 region is CASSLTRVDGYTF. The CDR3 DNA sequence: TGTGCCAGCAGTTTAACCAGGGTGGATGGCTACACCTTC.

The J gene is TRBJ2-7, the V gene TRBV19; possibly TRBD1 for D (6 bases). The ends were cut back, 1 base at V and 3 bases at J, with 10 bases in the middle. The germline gives CDR1 LNHDA, CDR2 SQIVND (reference sequence). This CDR3 is 14 amino acids long. The CDR3, as DNA: TGTGCCAGTAGTATAGCGACAGGACTCTACGAGCAGTACTTC. Translating gives CASSIATGLYEQYF.

The rearrangement joins TRBV7-9 to TRBJ2-7, with 9 nucleotides matching TRBD2. CDR3 size: 14 residues. With 6 bases clipped from V and 5 bases from J, the junction kept 8 bases outside the gene matches. The V gene's germline CDR1 is SEHNR and CDR2 FQNEAQ (reference sequence). The CDR3 is CASSQSGTSNEQYF. CDR3 DNA sequence: TGTGCCAGCAGTCAATCCGGGACTAGCAACGAGCAGTACTTC.